These 17 T cell receptor beta chains were all obtained from the same sample, sequenced in a study of CXCR3-negative and CXCR3-positive naive CD8 T cells (dated by TCRdb to 2018 to 2020). General conclusions and limits of the study: Compared with CXCR3-negative naive cells, CXCR3-positive naive cells had TRB CDR3s with higher hydrophobicity (lower Kidera factor 4), lower energy, and higher strength and volume indices.

No antigen has been identified for these receptors. The sequencer listed for this sample is NextSeq 550. The Human TCR Profiling Kit (MiLaboratory) was used to make UMI-labeled 5' RACE TRB cDNA libraries. The reads went through TCRdb reprocessing, and each CDR3 protein sequence gets one entry with no DNA. The sample table on file contains around 140,000 distinct CDR3 sequences. Together, the top ten hold roughly 0.41% of the sample. Sequenced: naive CXCR3+ CD8+ T cells from blood. The cell subset or site label for this specimen denotes: CD45RO-CCR7+CD27+CD95- naive CD8+ T cells expressing CXCR3 (TNR3+). Receptors originate from a human donor in good health. Some clones in this sample may be carry-over from other donors' samples.

The chain employs TRBV13 and TRBJ2-3; TCRdb designates TRBD1, a call that cannot be tested without DNA. Per the germline V gene, CDR1 is PRHDT and CDR2 is FYEKMQ (reference sequence). The CDR3 is 15 amino acids. CDR3 residues: CASRGGPPLTDTQYF.

The rearrangement joins TRBV6-5 to TRBJ2-7; without DNA, the TCRdb call of TRBD1 cannot be checked. Germline CDR1 reads MNHEY; CDR2 reads SVGAGI. The CDR3 loop spans 15 amino acids. CDR3 loop: CASSPGQMASYEQYF.

The gene calls are TRBV7-9 and TRBJ2-3; TCRdb reports TRBD2, a call that lacks DNA to check it against. This CDR3 is built from 17 residues. CDR1 is SEHNR, CDR2 FQNEAQ, per germline (reference sequence). CDR3 region: CASSSLGASGITDTQYF.

The chain employs TRBV28 and TRBJ2-5; TCRdb's D call of TRBD2 is untestable without DNA. CDR1 and CDR2 (germline): MDHEN, SYDVKM. CDR3 length: 15 residues. The CDR3 region is CASKTGEAYLETQYF.

The J gene is TRBJ2-7, the V gene TRBV15; TCRdb names TRBD2, which stays unverified in the absence of DNA. Germline V CDR1 and CDR2: LNHNV, YYDKDF (reference sequence). The CDR3 has 18 residues. CDR3 sequence reads: CATSGVGLAGASRDEQYF.

The chain links TRBV6-6 to TRBJ1-2. The CDR3 runs to 15 residues. Germline V gene sequence: CDR1 MNHNY, CDR2 SVGAGI (reference sequence). This CDR3 reads CASSHSKRANYGYTF.

The chain uses TRBV11-2 and TRBJ2-7; the D gene TCRdb calls, TRBD1, cannot be checked with no DNA. The CDR3 sequence is 14 residues long. Germline V gives CDR1 SGHAT, CDR2 FQNNGV. The CDR3 is CASSRDRVHYEQYF.

The chain joins TRBV29-1 to TRBJ1-1; the D gene TCRdb calls, TRBD1, cannot be checked with no DNA. There are 13 residues in the CDR3. Per germline, CDR1 SQVTM and CDR2 ANQGSEA. CDR3: CSVTLQGGTEAFF.

CDR3 sequence reads: CASRGTVSVGYNEQFF. V usage is TRBV19 and J usage is TRBJ2-1; the TCRdb call, TRBD1, lacks DNA for checking. CDR1 is LNHDA, CDR2 SQIVND, per germline (reference sequence). The CDR3 is made up of 16 amino acids.

The chain employs TRBV29-1 and TRBJ2-5; TCRdb designates TRBD2, a call that cannot be tested without DNA. Per the germline V gene, CDR1 is SQVTM and CDR2 is ANQGSEA. The CDR3 totals 15 residues. The CDR3 reads CSVEERRGDKETQYF.

The chain combines TRBV4-3 with TRBJ2-7; TCRdb calls TRBD1, which cannot be checked without DNA. Germline lookup yields CDR1 LGHNA and CDR2 YSLEER. The CDR3 sequence is 15 residues long. The CDR3: CASSQGRNRDYEQYF.

The chain joins TRBV4-1 to TRBJ2-7; absent DNA, TCRdb's TRBD1 call cannot be checked. CDR1 and CDR2 from the germline V gene are MGHRA and YSYEKL. This CDR3 spans 16 amino acids. The CDR3 reads CASSQAGQGFPYEQYF.

The gene calls are TRBV10-3 and TRBJ2-7; TCRdb picks TRBD2, but there is no DNA to check that call. The CDR3 is 15 amino acids. Germline V gene sequence: CDR1 ENHRY, CDR2 SYGVKD. The CDR3 region is CAISERLAGACEQYF.

This chain uses TRBV4-1 with TRBJ2-1; there is no DNA to check the TCRdb D call of TRBD2. Germline V gene lookup returns CDR1 MGHRA and CDR2 YSYEKL. This CDR3 is 15 amino acids long. The CDR3 spells CASSQDPGLAGAQFF.

V and J are TRBV5-1 and TRBJ2-7. Per the germline V gene, CDR1 is SGHRS and CDR2 is YFSETQ. The CDR3 runs to 13 residues. The CDR3 reads CASSLENSDEQYF.

J is TRBJ2-5 and V is TRBV4-3; TCRdb proposes TRBD2, but this gene call is untestable without DNA. From germline, CDR1 is LGHNA and CDR2 YSLEER. The CDR3 is made up of 15 amino acids. CDR3 amino acids: CASSQERELQETQYF.

This chain connects TRBV12-3 or TRBV12-4 to TRBJ1-4; TCRdb selects TRBD1, and the lack of DNA leaves this call unchecked. The CDR3 runs to 21 residues. Here the CDR3 reads CASSSSRGHVVRVPTNEKLFF.